This T cell receptor (beta chain) is from a study of shared clonotypes between healthy human individuals. Study as a whole: Per donor, three plates held CD4 naive cells, three held CD4 memory, two held CD8 naive and one held CD8 memory. Points from the study as a whole: Unshared clonotypes carried lower generation probabilities than those common to all four donors. The sharing of 4% to 5.5% of naive CD4 clonotypes was seen across a handful of donors.

The CDR3 spans 14 residues. Germline lookup yields CDR1 ENHRY and CDR2 SYGVKD. With 4 bases removed from V and 0 bases from J, the gap between germline ends came to 9 bases. It was at deep level that the assay was run. Measured with immunoSEQ multiplex PCR; TCRdb has only the in-frame clones, and not every one. This sample has about 2.1 million clones; around 93% occur once, and the top ten carry around 1.7%. Notes on this clone: No antigen is known for it.

Naive CD8 cells lacked CD45RO, underwent positive selection for CCR7 and left out terminally differentiated effector memory CD45RA+ cells. The genes are TRBV10-3 and TRBJ1-1; D possibly corresponds to TRBD1 (5 bases). The sequence was obtained from a man younger than 35 in good health. Some clones in this sample may be carry-over from other donors' samples. The specimen was naive CD8+ T cells from PBMCs. This CDR3 reads CAISVGDLNTEAFF. CDR3 sequence (DNA): TGTGCCATCAGTGTAGGGGATTTGAACACTGAAGCTTTCTTT.